The 4 T cell receptor beta chains below were found in one sample sequenced in a study of cytomegalovirus exposure and HLA in healthy donors. PCR amplification relied on 60 Vbeta primers (plus 13 Jbeta primers). Generated by immunoSEQ multiplex PCR, the TCRdb table keeps only in-frame clones and is missing some. This table has approximately 110,000 clones, 75% to 80% appearing once. The sequencing input was PBMCs. These receptors were obtained from a middle-aged man in good health and CMV-seronegative.

The V gene is TRBV29-1, the J gene TRBJ1-1; D remains unclear. From germline, CDR1 is SQVTM and CDR2 ANQGSEA. V was clipped by 7 bases and J by 1 base, with 7 bases between them. The CDR3 extends over 11 amino acids. The CDR3 DNA reads TGCAGCGGGAGGGCGAACACTGAAGCTTTCTTT. Translating gives CSGRANTEAFF.

This chain joins TRBV28 and TRBJ2-3; the D gene is possibly TRBD2 (5 bases). The length of the CDR3 is 16 residues. Germline lookup yields CDR1 MDHEN and CDR2 SYDVKM. V gave up 6 bases and J gave up 0 bases, with 16 bases separating them. Here the CDR3 reads CASSLLGESSTDTQYF. In DNA form, the CDR3 reads TGTGCCAGCAGCCTACTAGGAGAATCTAGCACAGATACGCAGTATTTT. Full variable domain (outside the CDR3, taken from reference TRBV28 and TRBJ2-3): DVKVTQSSRYLVKRTGEKVFLECVQDMDHENMFWYRQDPGLGLRLIYFSYDVKMKEKGDIPEGYSVSREKKERFSLILESASTNQTSMYLCASSLLGESSTDTQYFGPGTRLTVL.

This clone was seen a few times. The rearrangement uses TRBV12-5 and TRBJ1-3; perhaps TRBD1 as D (5 bases). Per the germline V gene, CDR1 is LGHNT and CDR2 is FRNRAP. V lost 3 bases to trimming and J lost 0 bases, with 18 bases between them. There are 18 residues in the CDR3. CDR3: CASGFSTGGLSSGNTIYF. The CDR3 DNA reads TGTGCTAGTGGTTTTAGCACGGGGGGGTTGAGCTCTGGAAACACCATATATTTT.

The CDR3 protein is CASSVVGLIQGEQFF. As DNA, the CDR3 is TGTGCCAGCAGCGTAGTGGGACTCATCCAAGGTGAGCAGTTCTTC. V gene TRBV9 combines with J gene TRBJ2-1, with D possibly being TRBD2 (6 bases). Germline V gene sequence: CDR1 SGDLS, CDR2 YYNGEE. The CDR3 is 15 residues long. V was cut by 0 bases and J by 9 bases, with 16 bases left in between.